What follows are 26 T cell receptor beta chains derived from one specimen sequenced in a study of blood T cell repertoires in COVID-19. Measured with immunoSEQ multiplex PCR; TCRdb has only the in-frame clones, and not every one. The repertoire holds about 170,000 clones, with roughly 86% as singletons. Specimen: peripheral blood. The receptors here all came from an elderly woman with COVID-19, enrolled during active disease.

This clone appeared a single time. This chain connects TRBV14 to TRBJ2-1, with 7 bases matching TRBD2. The CDR3 length is 15 residues. Germline CDR1 is SGHDN and CDR2 is FVKESK. Losses at the gene ends were 0 bases for V and 10 bases for J; bases not matched to a gene: 9. The CDR3 here is CASSQDRAGPGEQFF. The CDR3 DNA sequence: TGTGCCAGCAGCCAAGATAGAGCGGGGCCTGGGGAGCAGTTCTTC.

The CDR3, as DNA: TGTGCCTGGAATCGGGGTCTGGACCGTCATGGCTACACCTTC. This codes for CAWNRGLDRHGYTF. This chain joins TRBV30 and TRBJ1-2; D unclear. The CDR3 totals 14 residues. V was shortened by 4 bases and J by 6 bases, with 18 bases between the two germline ends. The germline V gene has CDR1 GTSNPN and CDR2 SVGIG (reference sequence).

As to this clone: Other DNA sequences in this sample translate to the same CDR3. The chain joins TRBV12-3 or TRBV12-4 to TRBJ2-7, with TRBD1 matching over 7 bases. This CDR3 has 12 amino acids. Trimming took 5 bases from V and 3 from J; bases not matched to a gene: 1. The CDR3 reads CASSRDSYEQYF. DNA for the CDR3: TGTGCCAGCAGTAGGGACAGCTACGAGCAGTACTTC.

The count of this clone is one. This chain joins TRBV10-3 and TRBJ1-1; D possibly corresponds to TRBD1 (5 bases). V lost 6 bases to trimming and J lost 3 bases, with 17 bases between them. Germline CDR1 reads ENHRY; CDR2 reads SYGVKD. The CDR3 runs to 15 residues. The CDR3 DNA follows: TGTGCCATCAGGCGAACGGGGGGGGAGGACACTGAAGCTTTCTTT. This gives the protein CAIRRTGGEDTEAFF.

The V and J genes are TRBV19 and TRBJ1-4; 8 bases are shared with TRBD1. Unmatched junction bases numbered 5, after V lost 4 bases and J lost 7 bases. Per the germline V gene, CDR1 is LNHDA and CDR2 is SQIVND (reference sequence). This CDR3 is 14 amino acids long. CDR3 region: CASSTGGVGEKLFF. CDR3 sequence (DNA): TGTGCCAGTAGTACAGGGGGCGTTGGTGAAAAACTGTTTTTT.

This clone was seen only a few times. The chain employs TRBV7-9 and TRBJ1-2; 8 bases are a match to TRBD1. The CDR3 extends over 14 amino acids. The junction had 10 bases not matched to a gene; V was cut back by 5 bases and J by 8 bases. Germline CDR1 and CDR2: SEHNR and FQNEAQ (reference sequence). CDR3 sequence: CASSQGQARGGYTF. The DNA for the CDR3 is TGTGCCAGCAGCCAGGGACAGGCCAGGGGAGGCTACACCTTC. Full variable domain (outside the CDR3, taken from reference TRBV7-9 and TRBJ1-2): DTGVSQNPRHKITKRGQNVTFRCDPISEHNRLYWYRQTLGQGPEFLTYFQNEAQLEKSRLLSDRFSAERPKGSFSTLEIQRTEQGDSAMYLCASSQGQARGGYTFGSGTRLTVV.

The V call is TRBV3-1 (or the pseudogene TRBV3-2), the J call TRBJ1-4; TRBD1 matches 7 bases. Germline lookup yields CDR1 LGHDT and CDR2 YNNKEL (reference sequence). V lost 4 bases and J lost 8; bases outside the gene matches: 13. The CDR3 loop spans 16 amino acids. The CDR3 spells CASSRYGQAEIEKLFF. In nucleotides, the CDR3 is TGTGCCAGCAGCCGATACGGACAGGCGGAAATCGAAAAACTGTTTTTT.

The genes are TRBV3-1 (or the pseudogene TRBV3-2) and TRBJ2-7, with 13 bases aligning to TRBD2. Per germline, CDR1 LGHDT and CDR2 YNNKEL (reference sequence). This CDR3 contains 15 residues. The V gene end was trimmed by 4 bases and the J gene end by 6 bases; junction bases not matched to a gene: 6. CDR3 coding DNA: TGTGCCAGCAGCCTGACTAGCGGGGGGTTGGTCGAGCAGTACTTC. Its protein product is CASSLTSGGLVEQYF.

This rearrangement joins TRBV7-2 to TRBJ2-1; D unclear. Germline CDR1 and CDR2: SGHTA and FQGNSA. The V and J ends lost 6 bases and 7 bases respectively, with 7 bases between them. The CDR3 spans 11 residues. This CDR3 reads CASSSSNEQFF. For the CDR3, the DNA is TGTGCCAGCAGTTCGAGTAATGAGCAGTTCTTC.

The gene calls are TRBV6-5 and TRBJ2-1; D perhaps matches TRBD2 (5 bases). Trimming cost V 7 bases and J 2 bases, with 12 bases left between them. CDR1 is MNHEY, CDR2 SVGAGI, per germline. This CDR3 is 14 amino acids long. The CDR3 DNA reads TGTGCCAGCACTCCCGGGGATACCTACAATGAGCAGTTCTTC. Protein product: CASTPGDTYNEQFF.

The sample holds a few counts of this clone. The rearrangement joins TRBV27 to TRBJ1-5, with D hard to call. V was shortened by 1 base and J by 5 bases, with 6 bases between the two germline ends. The CDR3 has 13 residues. Germline V gene lookup returns CDR1 MNHEY and CDR2 SMNVEV (reference sequence). The chain's CDR3 is CASSLWRDQPQHF. DNA for the CDR3: TGTGCCAGCAGTTTATGGAGAGATCAGCCCCAGCATTTT.

V gene TRBV9 combines with J gene TRBJ2-1; TRBD2 matches at 12 bases. The CDR3 consists of 19 residues. V shed 0 bases and J 6 bases; nucleotides not matched to a gene: 13. The germline V gene encodes CDR1 SGDLS and CDR2 YYNGEE. CDR3 nucleotides: TGTGCCAGCAGCGTAGGGGGACTAGCGGGTCTTGTGGGATTCAATGAGCAGTTCTTC. Its translation: CASSVGGLAGLVGFNEQFF.

The rearrangement links TRBV19 to TRBJ2-3, with D possibly matching TRBD1 (5 bases). CDR3 length equals 13 residues. Germline V gene lookup returns CDR1 LNHDA and CDR2 SQIVND (reference sequence). The germline V and J ends were trimmed by 6 bases and 1 base, with 8 bases remaining between them. Written as DNA, the CDR3 is TGTGCCAGTAGAATGACAGGCACAGATACGCAGTATTTT. This gives the protein CASRMTGTDTQYF.

This chain joins TRBV3-1 (or the pseudogene TRBV3-2) and TRBJ2-5; 11 bases fit TRBD2. This CDR3 comprises 14 residues. Germline V CDR1 and CDR2: LGHDT, YNNKEL (reference sequence). J lost 4 bases, V lost 5 bases, and 3 bases had no gene match. CDR3 region: CASSMLAGGETQYF. DNA of the CDR3: TGTGCCAGCAGCATGCTAGCGGGAGGAGAGACCCAGTACTTC.

The rearrangement uses TRBV2 and TRBJ2-7; D is uncertain. CDR1 and CDR2 from the germline V gene are SNHLY and FYNNEI. CDR3 length: 11 residues. Trimming removed 7 bases at V and 2 bases at J, with 6 bases between. The CDR3 is CASIPTYEQYF. The DNA for the CDR3 is TGTGCCAGCATCCCCACCTACGAGCAGTACTTC. The variable domain in full, completed from reference TRBV2 and TRBJ2-7, reads EPEVTQTPSHQVTQMGQEVILRCVPISNHLYFYWYRQILGQKVEFLVSFYNNEISEKSEIFDDQFSVERPDGSNFTLKIRSTKLEDSAMYFCASIPTYEQYFGPGTRLTVT.

The genes are TRBV20-1 and TRBJ2-1, with unresolved D. The germline V and J ends were trimmed by 5 bases and 1 base, with 3 bases remaining between them. Germline assignment: CDR1 DFQATT and CDR2 SNEGSKA (reference sequence). The CDR3 covers 11 residues. CDR3 loop: CSAPSYNEQFF. CDR3 bases: TGCAGTGCTCCATCCTACAATGAGCAGTTCTTC.

The chain employs TRBV6-6 and TRBJ2-7; a possible D gene is TRBD1 (5 bases). The germline V and J ends were trimmed by 7 bases and 3 bases, with 22 bases remaining between them. The germline gives CDR1 MNHNY, CDR2 SVGAGI (reference sequence). The CDR3 runs 16 residues. The CDR3 reads CASTDPSGSGGYEQYF. The CDR3 DNA reads as TGTGCCAGCACCGATCCCTCAGGGTCAGGTGGCTACGAGCAGTACTTC.

The chain is built from TRBV9 and TRBJ2-2, with D possibly TRBD2 on 5 matching bases. Germline lookup yields CDR1 SGDLS and CDR2 YYNGEE. The V end lost 4 bases, the J end lost 1 base, and 17 bases lay between the germline ends. This CDR3 is 17 amino acids long. This CDR3 is CASSQKSLARNTGELFF. CDR3 DNA: TGTGCCAGCAGCCAGAAGTCCCTAGCTCGGAACACCGGGGAGCTGTTTTTT. Complete variable domain (other parts from reference TRBV9 and TRBJ2-2): DSGVTQTPKHLITATGQRVTLRCSPRSGDLSVYWYQQSLDQGLQFLIQYYNGEERAKGNILERFSAQQFPDLHSELNLSSLELGDSALYFCASSQKSLARNTGELFFGEGSRLTVL.

V usage is TRBV6-5 and J usage is TRBJ2-7, with D hard to call. Trimming left V 7 bases short and J 3 bases short, with 10 bases between. Germline loops: CDR1 MNHEY, CDR2 SVGAGI. This CDR3 region has 12 residues. CDR3 residues: CASTTEGYEQYF. CDR3 nucleotide sequence: TGTGCCAGCACTACAGAAGGCTACGAGCAGTACTTC.

The rearrangement links TRBV27 to TRBJ2-7; 11 bases match TRBD1. This CDR3 is 15 amino acids long. CDR1 MNHEY and CDR2 SMNVEV come from the germline V gene (reference sequence). J gave up 5 bases and V 5 bases, and 8 bases lay outside the gene matches. The DNA for the CDR3 is TGTGCCAGCAGTCCCGGAGGGACAGGGGGTAACGAGCAGTACTTC. Residues: CASSPGGTGGNEQYF.

This sequence joins TRBV19 and TRBJ2-4; 8 nucleotides match TRBD1. The germline V gene encodes CDR1 LNHDA and CDR2 SQIVND (reference sequence). The CDR3 spans 15 residues. Germline trimming cut 6 bases from V and 0 bases from J; bases unmatched to any gene: 4. CDR3 sequence: CASSGTGLAKNIQYF. The CDR3 DNA reads as TGTGCCAGTAGCGGGACAGGACTAGCCAAAAACATTCAGTACTTC.

The chain links TRBV18 to TRBJ1-3; 11 bases map to TRBD1. CDR3 size: 18 residues. V shed 3 bases, J shed 0 bases, and the junction held 7 bases outside the gene matches. Per germline, CDR1 KGHSH and CDR2 LQKENI. The CDR3 nucleotides read TGTGCCAGCTCACCGCTCGGGACAGGGGGTCCCTCTGGAAACACCATATATTTT. This encodes CASSPLGTGGPSGNTIYF.

The V and J genes are TRBV19 and TRBJ2-3; tentatively, D is TRBD2 (5 bases). This CDR3 contains 15 residues. Germline CDR1 reads LNHDA; CDR2 reads SQIVND (reference sequence). The V end was cut by 5 bases, the J end by 1 base, with 13 bases between. The CDR3 loop reads CASSSGIPGTDTQYF. The CDR3 DNA reads TGTGCCAGTAGTTCCGGGATCCCAGGCACAGATACGCAGTATTTT.

The gene calls are TRBV12-5 and TRBJ2-7; possible D gene TRBD2, 6 bases. With 10 bases removed from V and 2 bases from J, the gap between germline ends came to 27 bases. Germline V gene lookup returns CDR1 LGHNT and CDR2 FRNRAP. The CDR3 is 17 amino acids. The CDR3 nucleotides are TGTGCTAAAAGTGGGACTTTCATTTCGGAGACCACCTACGAGCAGTACTTC. It codes for CAKSGTFISETTYEQYF. The variable domain in full, completed from reference TRBV12-5 and TRBJ2-7, reads DARVTQTPRHKVTEMGQEVTMRCQPILGHNTVFWYRQTMMQGLELLAYFRNRAPLDDSGMPKDRFSAEMPDATLATLKIQPSEPRDSAVYFCAKSGTFISETTYEQYFGPGTRLTVT.

This clone was observed a single time. The rearrangement links TRBV5-1 to TRBJ2-5, with 8 bases matching TRBD2. CDR1 is SGHRS, CDR2 YFSETQ, per germline. V lost 0 bases and J lost 1; bases outside the gene matches: 5. The CDR3 has 16 amino acids. This CDR3 is CASSLAASGSQETQYF. The CDR3 DNA follows: TGCGCCAGCAGCTTGGCCGCTAGCGGGTCCCAAGAGACCCAGTACTTC.

This clone was counted a few times. The chain joins TRBV19 to TRBJ2-7; a weak D match, TRBD1 (6 bases). V was pared by 2 bases and J by 0 bases, with 11 bases between. CDR3 length equals 15 residues. Germline CDR1 reads LNHDA; CDR2 reads SQIVND (reference sequence). CDR3 in amino acids: CASSIIQGSSYEQYF. The CDR3 DNA reads as TGTGCCAGTAGTATAATCCAGGGGAGCTCCTACGAGCAGTACTTC.